This T cell receptor beta chain was recovered during a study of neurological immune-mediated disorders. This clonotype was seen many times. The CDR3 sequence is 16 residues long. The V gene end was trimmed by 1 base and the J gene end by 6 bases; junction bases not matched to a gene: 5. Per the germline V gene, CDR1 is KGHDR and CDR2 is SFDVKD. The time point was: technical triplicate 2. Using its own MiXCR run on the 5' RACE reads, TCRdb lists one record per CDR3 protein. The sample has more than 55,000 distinct CDR3 sequences; 20% to 30% are singletons. Sequenced: PBMCs. The TCR originated in a man in his 60s with HTLV-1-associated myelopathy (HAM/TSP). V gene TRBV24-1 combines with J gene TRBJ2-1; 10 bases map to TRBD2. The chain's CDR3 is CATSDFPSGRPNEQFF. CDR3 sequence (DNA): TGTGCCACCAGTGATTTTCCTAGCGGGAGACCCAATGAGCAGTTCTTC.